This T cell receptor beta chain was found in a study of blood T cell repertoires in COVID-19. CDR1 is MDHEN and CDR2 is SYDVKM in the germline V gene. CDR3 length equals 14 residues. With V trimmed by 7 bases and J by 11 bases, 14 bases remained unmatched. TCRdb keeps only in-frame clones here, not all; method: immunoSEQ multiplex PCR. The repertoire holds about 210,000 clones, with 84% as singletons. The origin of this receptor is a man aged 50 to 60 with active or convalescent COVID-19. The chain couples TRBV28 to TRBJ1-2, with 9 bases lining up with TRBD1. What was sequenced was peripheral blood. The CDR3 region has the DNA TGTGCCAGCACCCCACAGGGGGCGGGGATATTTTACACCTTC. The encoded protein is CASTPQGAGIFYTF.